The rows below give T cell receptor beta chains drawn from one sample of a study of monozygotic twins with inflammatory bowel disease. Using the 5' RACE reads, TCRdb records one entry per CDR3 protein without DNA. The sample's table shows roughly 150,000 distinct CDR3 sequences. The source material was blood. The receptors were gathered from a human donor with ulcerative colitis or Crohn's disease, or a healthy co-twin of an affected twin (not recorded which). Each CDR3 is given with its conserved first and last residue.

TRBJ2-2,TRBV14,CASSHLRGTQNTGELFF
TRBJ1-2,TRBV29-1,CSVGQGGNYGYTF
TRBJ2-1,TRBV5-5,CASSLGGQGYYNEQFF
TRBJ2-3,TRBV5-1,CASHEGTDTQYF
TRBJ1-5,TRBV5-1,CASSLEINQPQHF
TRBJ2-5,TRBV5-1,CASSLDGGLHQETQYF
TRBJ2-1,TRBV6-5,CASSYAASLNEQFF
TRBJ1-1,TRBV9,CASSVAFGGVDEGTEAFF
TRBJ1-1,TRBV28,CASRPPTRNTEAFF
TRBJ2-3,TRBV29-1,CSVPLLAENTDTQYF
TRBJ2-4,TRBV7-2,CASSRDRSGGKNIQYF
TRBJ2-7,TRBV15,CATSRGQGGSYEQYF
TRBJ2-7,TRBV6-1,CASTRRGLLGEQYF
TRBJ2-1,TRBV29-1,CSVEGDPGLAGGEQFF
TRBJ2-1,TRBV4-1,CASSQLHNEQFF
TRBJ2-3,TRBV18,CASSPWTSSFDTQYF
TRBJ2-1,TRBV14,CASSRGKSAYNEQFF
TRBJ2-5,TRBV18,CASSPITWGGGETQYF
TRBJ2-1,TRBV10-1,CASSESWSSGRDEQFF